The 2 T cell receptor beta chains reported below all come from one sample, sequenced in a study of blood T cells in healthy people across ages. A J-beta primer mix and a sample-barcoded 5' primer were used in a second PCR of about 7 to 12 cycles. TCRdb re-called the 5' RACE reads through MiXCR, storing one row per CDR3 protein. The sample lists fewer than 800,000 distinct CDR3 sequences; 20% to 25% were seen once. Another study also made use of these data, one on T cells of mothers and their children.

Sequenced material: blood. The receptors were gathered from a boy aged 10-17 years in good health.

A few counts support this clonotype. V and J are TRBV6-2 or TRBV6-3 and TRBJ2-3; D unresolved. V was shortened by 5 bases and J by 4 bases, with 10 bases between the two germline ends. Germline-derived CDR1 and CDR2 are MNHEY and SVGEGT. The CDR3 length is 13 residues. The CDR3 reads CASSQYLADTQYF. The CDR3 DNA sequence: TGTGCCAGCAGTCAGTACTTGGCAGATACGCAGTATTTT.

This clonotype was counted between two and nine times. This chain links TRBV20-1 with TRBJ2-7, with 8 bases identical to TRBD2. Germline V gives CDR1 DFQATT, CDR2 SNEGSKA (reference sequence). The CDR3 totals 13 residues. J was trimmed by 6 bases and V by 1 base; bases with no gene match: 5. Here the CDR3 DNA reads TGCAGTGCTAGAGTCGGGAGGGCCCTCGAGCAGTACTTC. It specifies CSARVGRALEQYF.